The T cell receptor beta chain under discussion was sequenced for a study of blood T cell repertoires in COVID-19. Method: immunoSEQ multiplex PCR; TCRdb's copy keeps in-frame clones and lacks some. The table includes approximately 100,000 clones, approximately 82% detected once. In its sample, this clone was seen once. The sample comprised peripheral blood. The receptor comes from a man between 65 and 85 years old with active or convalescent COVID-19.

CDR3 amino acids: CASKRDMNTGELFF. Written as DNA, the CDR3 is TGTGCCAGCAAAAGGGACATGAACACCGGGGAGCTGTTTTTT. The V call is TRBV6-5, the J call TRBJ2-2; possibly TRBD1 for D (6 bases). The CDR3 totals 14 residues. Germline V CDR1 and CDR2: MNHEY, SVGAGI. The germline V and J ends were trimmed by 7 bases and 1 base, with 10 bases remaining between them.